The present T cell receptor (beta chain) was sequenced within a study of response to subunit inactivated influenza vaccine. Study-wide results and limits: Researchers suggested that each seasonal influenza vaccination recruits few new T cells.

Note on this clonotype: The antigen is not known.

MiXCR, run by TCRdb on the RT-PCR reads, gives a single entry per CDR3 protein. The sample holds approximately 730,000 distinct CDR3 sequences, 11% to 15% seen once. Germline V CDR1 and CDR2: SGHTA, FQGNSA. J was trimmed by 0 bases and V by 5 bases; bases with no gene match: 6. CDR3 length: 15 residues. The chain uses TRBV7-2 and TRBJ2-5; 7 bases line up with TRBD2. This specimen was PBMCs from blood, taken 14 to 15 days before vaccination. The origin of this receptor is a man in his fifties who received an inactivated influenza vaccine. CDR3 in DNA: TGTGCCAGCAGCGTCCACGGGGGGTACCAAGAGACCCAGTACTTC. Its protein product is CASSVHGGYQETQYF. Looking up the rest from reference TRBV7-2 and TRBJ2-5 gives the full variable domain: GAGVSQSPSNKVTEKGKDVELRCDPISGHTALYWYRQSLGQGLEFLIYFQGNSAPDKSGLPSDRFSAERTGGSVSTLTIQRTQQEDSAVYLCASSVHGGYQETQYFGPGTRLLVL.